There are a few counts of the clone carrying this T cell receptor (beta chain). Its matching antigen is unknown. This record belongs to a study of OX40 agonist ivuxolimab in advanced cancers. At the level of the study: Two cutaneous melanoma patients and one hepatocellular carcinoma patient, three in all, had partial responses. Study results and caveats: Among patients with partial responses at 0.1-3.0 mg/kg, clonal expansion was among the lowest. With doses of 0.1 to 3.0 mg/kg, CD4+ and CD8+ blood T cells had undergone clonal expansion by week 6.

The repertoire was sequenced with immunoSEQ multiplex PCR; TCRdb's copy has only in-frame clones and lacks some. Of approximately 91,000 clones listed, 80% to 90% are singletons. Sampled blood was obtained at baseline, cycle 4 day 1, and cycle 7 day 1. The sequence was obtained from an adult with an advanced solid tumor such as melanoma, head and neck, liver or kidney cancer. Sequencing was performed on CD4+ or CD8+ T cells sorted from blood, taken in a trial of the OX40 agonist ivuxolimab.

The CDR3 coding sequence is TGCAGCGTTGGGGAAAACACTGAAGCTTTCTTT. Translated, it gives CSVGENTEAFF. This chain joins TRBV29-1 and TRBJ1-1; D gene ambiguous. The germline V gene has CDR1 SQVTM and CDR2 ANQGSEA. The CDR3 is made up of 11 amino acids. V was shortened by 4 bases and J by 2 bases, with 5 bases between the two germline ends.